Shown below are 3 T cell receptor beta chains from a single sample sequenced in a study of identical twins. MiXCR, applied by TCRdb to the 5' RACE reads, yields one record per CDR3 protein. The table shows 520,000 or so distinct CDR3 sequences, with roughly a fifth occurring only once. The sample was also linked to a second study, of T cells expressing NK-cell markers.

Material for sequencing was CD4+ T cells sorted from blood. Every receptor here comes from a young woman in good health.

The genes are TRBV6-1 and TRBJ2-1, with 11 bases aligning to TRBD2. Germline V gene sequence: CDR1 MNHNS, CDR2 SASEGT. J was trimmed by 14 bases and V by 6 bases; bases with no gene match: 15. The CDR3 extends over 15 amino acids. The CDR3 DNA sequence: TGTGCCAGCAGCCACATGGCTAGCGGGGGGCAAAGCGAGTTCTTC. Translation: CASSHMASGGQSEFF.

The gene calls are TRBV20-1 and TRBJ1-5; maybe TRBD1 (6 bases). Germline lookup yields CDR1 DFQATT and CDR2 SNEGSKA (reference sequence). Trimming cost V 6 bases and J 6 bases, with 15 bases left between them. There are 13 residues in the CDR3. The CDR3 nucleotides are TGCAGTGCGGTGGGGGGGGCAGGTCAGCCCCAGCATTTT. It codes for CSAVGGAGQPQHF.

The gene calls are TRBV7-2 and TRBJ2-1; a possible D gene is TRBD2 (7 bases). The CDR3 loop spans 17 amino acids. CDR1 is SGHTA and CDR2 is FQGNSA in the germline V gene. The V and J ends lost 1 base and 1 base respectively, with 14 bases between them. The CDR3 sequence: CASSLGGGAGSYNEQFF. Written as DNA, the CDR3 is TGTGCCAGCAGCTTAGGTGGGGGGGCTGGGTCCTACAATGAGCAGTTCTTC.